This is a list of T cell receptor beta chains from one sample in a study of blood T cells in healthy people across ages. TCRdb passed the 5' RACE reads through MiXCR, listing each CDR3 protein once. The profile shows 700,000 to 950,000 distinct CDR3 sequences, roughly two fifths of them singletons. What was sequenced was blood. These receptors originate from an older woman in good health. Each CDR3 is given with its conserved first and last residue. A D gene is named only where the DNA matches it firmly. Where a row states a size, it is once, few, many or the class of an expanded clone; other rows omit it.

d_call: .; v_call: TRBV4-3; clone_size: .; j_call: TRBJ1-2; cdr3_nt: TGCGCCAGCAGCCAAGAAGGTCTGAACTATGGCTACACCTTC; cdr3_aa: CASSQEGLNYGYTF
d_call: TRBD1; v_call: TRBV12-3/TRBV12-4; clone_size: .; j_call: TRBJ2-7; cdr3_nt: TGTGCCAGCACAGACCGGGACAGGCCCTACGAGCAGTACTTC; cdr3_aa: CASTDRDRPYEQYF
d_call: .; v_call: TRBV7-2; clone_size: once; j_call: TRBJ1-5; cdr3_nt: TGTGCCAGCAGCTTAGTTCAGGGAGGGGATCAGCCCCAGCATTTT; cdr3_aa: CASSLVQGGDQPQHF
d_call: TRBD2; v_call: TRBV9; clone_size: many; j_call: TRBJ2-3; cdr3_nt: TGTGCCAGCAGCGTTAGCGGGACAAGCACAGATACGCAGTATTTT; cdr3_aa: CASSVSGTSTDTQYF
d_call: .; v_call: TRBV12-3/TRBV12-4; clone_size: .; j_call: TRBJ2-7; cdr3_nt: TGTGCCAGCAGTAAGAGGAGAGACCACGAGCAGTACTTC; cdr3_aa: CASSKRRDHEQYF
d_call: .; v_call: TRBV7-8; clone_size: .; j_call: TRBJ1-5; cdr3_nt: TGTGCCAGCAGCTTAGCGGTGTTGGGGGCAGGTCAGCCCCAGCATTTT; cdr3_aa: CASSLAVLGAGQPQHF
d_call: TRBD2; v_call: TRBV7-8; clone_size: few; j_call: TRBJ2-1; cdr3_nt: TGTGCCAGCAGCTTAGACCCGGGGGGGGAGCAGTTCTTC; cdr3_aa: CASSLDPGGEQFF
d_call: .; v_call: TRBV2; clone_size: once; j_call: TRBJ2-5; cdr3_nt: TGTGCCAGCAATGGCGGGATACAGGAGACCCAGTACTTC; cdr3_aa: CASNGGIQETQYF
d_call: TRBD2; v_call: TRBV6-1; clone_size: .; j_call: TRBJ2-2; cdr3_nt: TGTGCCAGCAGTGAAGCTACTAGCGGGGTCTTTCACACCGGGGAGCTGTTTTTT; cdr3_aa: CASSEATSGVFHTGELFF
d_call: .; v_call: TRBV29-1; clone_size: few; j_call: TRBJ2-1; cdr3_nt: TGCAGCGTTAGGGGGGCCTTGGGTGAGCAGTTCTTC; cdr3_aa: CSVRGALGEQFF
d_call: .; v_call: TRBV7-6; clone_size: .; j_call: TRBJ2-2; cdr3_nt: TGTGCCAGCAGCTTAGTTGGTCCCGGGGAGCTGTTTTTT; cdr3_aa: CASSLVGPGELFF
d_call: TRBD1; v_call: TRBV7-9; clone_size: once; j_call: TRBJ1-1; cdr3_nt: TGTGCCAGCAGCCCACAACAGGGGTCGGTAAAGGCTTTCTTT; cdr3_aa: CASSPQQGSVKAFF
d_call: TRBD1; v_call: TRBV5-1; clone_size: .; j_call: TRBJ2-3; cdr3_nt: TGCGCCAGCAGACCGCAGGGGGCGTACACAGATACGCAGTATTTT; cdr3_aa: CASRPQGAYTDTQYF
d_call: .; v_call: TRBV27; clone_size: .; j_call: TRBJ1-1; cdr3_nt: TGTGCCAGCAGTTTATCGGGCGGGATGAGTGAAGCTTTCTTT; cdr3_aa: CASSLSGGMSEAFF
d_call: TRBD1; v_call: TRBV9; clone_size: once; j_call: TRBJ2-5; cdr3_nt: TGTGCCAGCAGCACCCTCGGACAGGGCGCCGAGCGGTACTTC; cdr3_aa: CASSTLGQGAERYF
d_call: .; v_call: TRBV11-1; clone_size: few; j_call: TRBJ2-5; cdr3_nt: TGTGCCAGCAGCCAGGGACAACTAAGTCAAGAGACCCAGTACTTC; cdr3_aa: CASSQGQLSQETQYF
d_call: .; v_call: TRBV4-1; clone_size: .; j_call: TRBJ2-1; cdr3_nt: TGCGCCAGCAGCCAAGATCTTCGCGGGGGCCGGGGTGAGCAGTTCTTC; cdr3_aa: CASSQDLRGGRGEQFF
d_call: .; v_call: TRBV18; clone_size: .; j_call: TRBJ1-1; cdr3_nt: TGTGCCAGCTCAGTGGCCCAGGGCAGGGAAGCTTTCTTT; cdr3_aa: CASSVAQGREAFF
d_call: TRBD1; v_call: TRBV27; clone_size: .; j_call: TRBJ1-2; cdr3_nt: TGTGCCAGCCGTTTGGGACAGGAGGGAGGCTACACCTTC; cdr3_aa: CASRLGQEGGYTF
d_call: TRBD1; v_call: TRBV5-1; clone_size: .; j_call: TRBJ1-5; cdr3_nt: TGCGCCAGCAGCTTAGGGGACAGCTTTAACAATCAGCCCCAGCATTTT; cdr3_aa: CASSLGDSFNNQPQHF
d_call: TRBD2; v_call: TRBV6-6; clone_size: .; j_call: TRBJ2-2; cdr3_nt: TGTGCCAGCAGTATAGCGGGGGGGTACACCGGGGAGCTGTTTTTT; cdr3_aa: CASSIAGGYTGELFF
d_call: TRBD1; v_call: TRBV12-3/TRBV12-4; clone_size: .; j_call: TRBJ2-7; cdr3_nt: TGTGCCAGCAGTGCCGGACAGGGTACCTACAATGAGCAGTACTTC; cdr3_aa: CASSAGQGTYNEQYF
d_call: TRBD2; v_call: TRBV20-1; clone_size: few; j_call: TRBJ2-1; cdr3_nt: TGCAGTGCTTCCGCCGGGACTAGCGGGAGGGCCCGTGGTGAGCAGTTCTTC; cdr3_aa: CSASAGTSGRARGEQFF
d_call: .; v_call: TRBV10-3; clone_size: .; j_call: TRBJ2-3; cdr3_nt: TGTGCCACCAGGGAAGCCGCAGATACGCAGTATTTT; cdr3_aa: CATREAADTQYF
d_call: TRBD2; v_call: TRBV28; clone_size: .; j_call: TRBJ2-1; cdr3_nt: TGTGCCAGCAGTTCCACTAGCGGGAGAGCGTTCAATGAGCAGTTCTTC; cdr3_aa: CASSSTSGRAFNEQFF
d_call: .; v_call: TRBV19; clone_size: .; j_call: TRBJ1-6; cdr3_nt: TGTGCCAGTAGTAGTGCGGCCAGCTCCTATAATTCACCCCTCCACTTT; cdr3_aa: CASSSAASSYNSPLHF
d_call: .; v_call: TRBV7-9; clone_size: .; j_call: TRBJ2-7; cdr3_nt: TGTGCCAGCGGGAAAGCCGGGACTTCTAGCTCCTACGAGCAGTACTTC; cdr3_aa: CASGKAGTSSSYEQYF
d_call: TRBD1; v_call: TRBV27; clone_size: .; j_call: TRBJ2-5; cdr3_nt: TGTGCCAGCAGCCCCGGGGACAGGGTGGTAGAGACCCAGTACTTC; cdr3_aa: CASSPGDRVVETQYF
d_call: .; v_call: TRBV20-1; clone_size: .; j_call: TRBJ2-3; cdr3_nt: TGCAGTGCCCCCCCGGACGGGAATACAGATACGCAGTATTTT; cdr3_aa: CSAPPDGNTDTQYF
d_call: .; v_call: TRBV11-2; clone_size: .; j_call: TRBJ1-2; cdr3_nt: TGTGCCAGCAGCTTAGACCTCTCGGGGTCCGGGGATGGCTACACCTTC; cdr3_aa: CASSLDLSGSGDGYTF
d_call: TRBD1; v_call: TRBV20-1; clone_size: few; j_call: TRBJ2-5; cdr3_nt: TGCAGTGCTCGGACAGGGGTAAGGTGGGAGCAGTACTTC; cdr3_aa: CSARTGVRWEQYF
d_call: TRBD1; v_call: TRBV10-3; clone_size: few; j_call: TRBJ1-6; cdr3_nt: TGTGCCATCACTCCGGGACAGAATTCACCCCTCCACTTT; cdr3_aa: CAITPGQNSPLHF
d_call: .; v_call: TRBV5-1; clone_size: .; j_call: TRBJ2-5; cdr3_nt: TGCGCCAGCAGCTTGACGTGGGGGCGGGAGACCCAGTACTTC; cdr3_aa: CASSLTWGRETQYF
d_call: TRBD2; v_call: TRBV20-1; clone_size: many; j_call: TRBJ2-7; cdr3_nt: TGCAGTGCTCCCCGGACTAGCGGGGACGGATTAAGCGAGCAGTACTTC; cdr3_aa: CSAPRTSGDGLSEQYF
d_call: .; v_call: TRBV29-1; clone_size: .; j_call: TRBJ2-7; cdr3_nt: TGCAGCGTTGAGCTTACTAGCAGCGAGCAGTACTTC; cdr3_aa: CSVELTSSEQYF
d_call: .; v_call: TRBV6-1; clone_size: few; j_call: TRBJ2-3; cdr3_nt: TGTGCCAGCAGTGAAGAGGTGCCAGGGGCAGATACGCAGTATTTT; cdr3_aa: CASSEEVPGADTQYF
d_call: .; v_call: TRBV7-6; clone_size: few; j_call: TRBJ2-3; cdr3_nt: TGTGCCAGCAGCTTACTCCCCTTAGGGAGTCCAGATACGCAGTATTTT; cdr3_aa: CASSLLPLGSPDTQYF
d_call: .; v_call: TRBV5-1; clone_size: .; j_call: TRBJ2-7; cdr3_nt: TGCGCCAGCAGCGCAGCAACAGCCGGCTACGAGCAGTACTTC; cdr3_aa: CASSAATAGYEQYF
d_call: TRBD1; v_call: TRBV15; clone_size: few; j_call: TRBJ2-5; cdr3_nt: TGTGCCACCAGCAGAGTAGGACAGGCCTTCATGGAGACCCAGTACTTC; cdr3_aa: CATSRVGQAFMETQYF
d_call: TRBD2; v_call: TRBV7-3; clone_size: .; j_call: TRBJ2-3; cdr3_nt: TGTGCCAGCAGCTTAAGAGGACTAGAACCAGATACGCAGTATTTT; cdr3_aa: CASSLRGLEPDTQYF
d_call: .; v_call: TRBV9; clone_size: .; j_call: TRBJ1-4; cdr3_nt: TGTGCCAGCAGCGTAGGGGGGGCAAGGGAAAAACTGTTTTTT; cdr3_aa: CASSVGGAREKLFF
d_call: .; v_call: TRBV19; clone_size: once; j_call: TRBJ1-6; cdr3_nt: TGTGCCAGTAGTCATGGGGGGAATTCACCCCTCCACTTT; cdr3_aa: CASSHGGNSPLHF
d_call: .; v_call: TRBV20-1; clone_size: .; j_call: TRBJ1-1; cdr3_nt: TGCAGTGCTGTTAAAGGGGCTGGGGGTGAAGCTTTCTTT; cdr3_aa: CSAVKGAGGEAFF